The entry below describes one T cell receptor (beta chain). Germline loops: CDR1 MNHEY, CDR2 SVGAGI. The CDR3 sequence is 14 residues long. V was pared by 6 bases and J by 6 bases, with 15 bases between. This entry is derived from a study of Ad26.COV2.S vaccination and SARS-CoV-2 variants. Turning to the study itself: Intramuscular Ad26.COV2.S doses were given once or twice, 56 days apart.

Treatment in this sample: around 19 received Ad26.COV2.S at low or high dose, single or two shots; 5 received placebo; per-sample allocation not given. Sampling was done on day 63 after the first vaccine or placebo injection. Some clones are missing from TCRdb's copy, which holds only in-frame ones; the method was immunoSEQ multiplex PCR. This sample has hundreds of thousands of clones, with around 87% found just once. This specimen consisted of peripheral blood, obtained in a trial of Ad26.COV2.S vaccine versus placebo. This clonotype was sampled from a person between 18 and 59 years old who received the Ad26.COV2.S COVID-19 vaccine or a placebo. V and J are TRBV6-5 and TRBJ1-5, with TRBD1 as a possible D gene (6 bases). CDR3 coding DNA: TGTGCCAGCAGGACAGGCGGCGGGGGTCAGCCCCAGCATTTT. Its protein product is CASRTGGGGQPQHF.